A single T cell receptor beta chain is shown here with its context. Under the authors' procedure: Reference gene primers were amplified, and this amplification served to estimate nucleated cell counts. Some clones are missing from TCRdb's copy, which holds only in-frame ones; the method was immunoSEQ multiplex PCR. The V and J calls and clone size come from that table; D and trimming were worked out from the DNA. The data show around 220,000 clones, about four fifths seen once. This sample was taken from a study of blood T cell repertoires in COVID-19. Turning to the study itself: Spain, Italy and the United States supplied samples that represented acute and convalescent COVID-19. From T cells, B-cell-depleted T cells, or PBMCs came the material, which was cDNA or gDNA.

The length of the CDR3 is 15 residues. The ends lost 3 bases at V and 3 bases at J; junction bases unmatched: 6. Germline CDR1 and CDR2: LGHDT and YNNKEL (reference sequence). The receptor comes from an elderly woman with acute or convalescent COVID-19. The chain recombines TRBV3-1 (or the pseudogene TRBV3-2) with TRBJ1-1; 8 bases agree with TRBD1. Sequenced: peripheral blood. The CDR3 DNA reads TGTGCCAGCAGCCATCGAGACAGGGGTGACACTGAAGCTTTCTTT. Its protein product is CASSHRDRGDTEAFF.